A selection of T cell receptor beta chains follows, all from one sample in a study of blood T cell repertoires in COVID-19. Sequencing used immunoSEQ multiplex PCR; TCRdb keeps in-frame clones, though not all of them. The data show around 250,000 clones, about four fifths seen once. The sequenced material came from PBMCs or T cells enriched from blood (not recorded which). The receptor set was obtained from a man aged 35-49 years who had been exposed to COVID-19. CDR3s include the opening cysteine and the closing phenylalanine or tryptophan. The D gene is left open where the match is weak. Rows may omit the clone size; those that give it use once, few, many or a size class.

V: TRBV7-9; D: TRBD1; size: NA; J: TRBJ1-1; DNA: TGTGCCAGCACCGCCCAGCAGGGGGTCACTGAAGCTTTCTTT; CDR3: CASTAQQGVTEAFF
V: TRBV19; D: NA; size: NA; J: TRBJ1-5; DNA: TGTGCCAGTAGTATAGGGCAGGAAGGCCAGCATTTT; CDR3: CASSIGQEGQHF
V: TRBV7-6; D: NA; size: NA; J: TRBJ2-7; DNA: TGTGCCAGCAGCCCCCCAGGATTTCCTCTCGAGCAGTACTTC; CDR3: CASSPPGFPLEQYF
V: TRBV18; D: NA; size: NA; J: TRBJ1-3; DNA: TGTGCCAGCTCTCCCGGGACACGCTATGGAAACACCATATATTTT; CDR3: CASSPGTRYGNTIYF
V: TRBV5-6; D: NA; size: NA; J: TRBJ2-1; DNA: TGTGCCAGCAGCTTGGTGTTGAGCTCCTACAATGAGCAGTTCTTC; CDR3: CASSLVLSSYNEQFF
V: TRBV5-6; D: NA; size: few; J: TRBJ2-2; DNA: TGTGCCAGCAGCTTATGGGCTACCGGGGAGCTGTTTTTT; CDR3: CASSLWATGELFF
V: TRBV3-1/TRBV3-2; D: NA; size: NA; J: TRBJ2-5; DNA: TGTGCCAGCAGCCACCCGTGGACCCAGTACTTC; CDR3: CASSHPWTQYF
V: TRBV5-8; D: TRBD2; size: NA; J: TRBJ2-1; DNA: TGTGCCAGCAGCTTGGTCGCGGGAGGGCAAAAGGGTGAGCAGTTCTTC; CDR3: CASSLVAGGQKGEQFF
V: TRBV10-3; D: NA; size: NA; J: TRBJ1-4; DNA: TGTGCCATCAGTGAGCTTTCGGGGGGCAAACTGTTTTTT; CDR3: CAISELSGGKLFF
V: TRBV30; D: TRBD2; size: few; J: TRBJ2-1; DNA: TGTGCCAGAGGACTAGCGGCTTTTAATGAGCAGTTCTTC; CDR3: CARGLAAFNEQFF
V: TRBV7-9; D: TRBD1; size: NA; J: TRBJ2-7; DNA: TGTGCCAGCAGACCAACAGGGGGTGCTTATGAGCAGTACTTC; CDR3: CASRPTGGAYEQYF
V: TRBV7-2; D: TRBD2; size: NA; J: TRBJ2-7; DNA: TGTGCCAGCAGCTTCGGGGGAGGGCCCCTCGAGCAGTACTTC; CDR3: CASSFGGGPLEQYF
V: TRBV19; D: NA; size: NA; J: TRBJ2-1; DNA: TGTGCCAGTAGTATAGATCACGGGTCCTACAATGAGCAGTTCTTC; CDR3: CASSIDHGSYNEQFF
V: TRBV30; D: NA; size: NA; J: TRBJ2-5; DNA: TGTGCCTGGAGTTTGAACAGGGCTTCGGAGACCCAGTACTTC; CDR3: CAWSLNRASETQYF
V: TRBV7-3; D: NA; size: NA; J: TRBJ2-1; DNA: TGTGCCAGCAGCTTAGTCTACCAAACCTCGTACAATGAGCAGTTCTTC; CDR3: CASSLVYQTSYNEQFF
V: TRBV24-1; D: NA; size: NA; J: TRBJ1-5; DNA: TGTGCCACCAGTGTCTCAGGGATGAGACAGCCCCAGCATTTT; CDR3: CATSVSGMRQPQHF
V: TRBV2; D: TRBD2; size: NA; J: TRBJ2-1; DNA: TGTGCCAGCAGTCGTCGGACTAGCTCGACGGGCAATGAGCAGTTCTTC; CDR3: CASSRRTSSTGNEQFF
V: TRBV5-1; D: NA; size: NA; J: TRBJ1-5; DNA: TGCGCCAGCAGCTTGACCCTCTCTGGGGGGGGGCAGCCCCAGCATTTT; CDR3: CASSLTLSGGGQPQHF
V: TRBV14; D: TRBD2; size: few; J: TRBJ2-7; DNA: TGTGCCAGCAGCCAAGATCGGGGACTAGCGGGACTGGACGAGCAGTACTTC; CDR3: CASSQDRGLAGLDEQYF
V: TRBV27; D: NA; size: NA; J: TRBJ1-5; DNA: TGTGCCAGCAGTTTAAACGCACAGGGTACTGGGCCCCAGCATTTT; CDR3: CASSLNAQGTGPQHF
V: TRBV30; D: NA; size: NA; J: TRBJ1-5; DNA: TGTGCCTGGAGTTCGGGGTGGGATCAGCCCCAGCATTTT; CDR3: CAWSSGWDQPQHF
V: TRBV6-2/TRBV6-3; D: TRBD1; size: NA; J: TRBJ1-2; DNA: TGTGCCAGCAGCCTGGACAGGGCGAGGGGCTACACCTTC; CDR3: CASSLDRARGYTF
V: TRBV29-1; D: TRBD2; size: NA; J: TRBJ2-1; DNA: TGCAGCGTTCCCTTTGAACTAGCGGGCTTCTACAATGAGCAGTTCTTC; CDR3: CSVPFELAGFYNEQFF
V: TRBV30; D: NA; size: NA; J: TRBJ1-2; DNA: TGTGCCTGGAGTGTAAGTCAGGGGCGAAACTATGGCTACACCTTC; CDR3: CAWSVSQGRNYGYTF
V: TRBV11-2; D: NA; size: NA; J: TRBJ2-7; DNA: TGTGCCAGCAGCTTAATGGTGGGCGACGAGCAGTACTTC; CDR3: CASSLMVGDEQYF
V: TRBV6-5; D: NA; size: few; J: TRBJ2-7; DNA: TGTGCCAGCAGCCCCGGACAGACCTACGAGCAGTACTTC; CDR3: CASSPGQTYEQYF
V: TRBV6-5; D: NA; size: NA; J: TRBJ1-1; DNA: TGTGCCAGCAGTCGAACGGGGGGCCTTGAAGCTTTCTTT; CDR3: CASSRTGGLEAFF
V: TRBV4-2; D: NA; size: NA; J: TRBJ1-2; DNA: TGTGCCAGCAGCCAAGATGGCGGCTACACCTTC; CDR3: CASSQDGGYTF
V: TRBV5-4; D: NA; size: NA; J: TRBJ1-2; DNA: TGTGCCAGCAGCCCCGGACAGTCTGACTATGGCTACACCTTC; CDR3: CASSPGQSDYGYTF
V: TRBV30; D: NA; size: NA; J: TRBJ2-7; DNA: TGTGCCTGGAGTGGGGGACTCGGATCTTCCTACGAGCAGTACTTC; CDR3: CAWSGGLGSSYEQYF
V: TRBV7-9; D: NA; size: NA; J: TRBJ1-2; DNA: TGTGCCAGCAGCTTTGAGACAACTGCTAACTATGGCTACACCTTC; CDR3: CASSFETTANYGYTF
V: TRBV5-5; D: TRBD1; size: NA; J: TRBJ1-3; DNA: TGTGCCAGCAGCTTGACGCCAGACAGGGGCTCTGGAAACACCATATATTTT; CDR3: CASSLTPDRGSGNTIYF
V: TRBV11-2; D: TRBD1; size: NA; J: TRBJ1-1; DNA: TGTGCCACCGCGGCTACAGGGGGATACTACACTGAAGCTTTCTTT; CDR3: CATAATGGYYTEAFF
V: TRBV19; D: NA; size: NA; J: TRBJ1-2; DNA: TGTGCCAGTAGTATAGAGGGGCTTTATGGCTACACCTTC; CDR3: CASSIEGLYGYTF
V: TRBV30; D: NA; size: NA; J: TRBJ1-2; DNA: TGTGCCTGGAGTGTACTAGGGGGTCGGGGCTACACCTTC; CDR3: CAWSVLGGRGYTF
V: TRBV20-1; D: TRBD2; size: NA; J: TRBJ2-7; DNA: TGCAGTGCTAGTGTGCTAGCGGCAGGAAGGTCGGCTTACGAGCAGTACTTC; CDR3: CSASVLAAGRSAYEQYF
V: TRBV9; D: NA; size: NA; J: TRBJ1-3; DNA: TGTGCCAGCAGCGTAGACCCCACCGGGGGAAACACCATATATTTT; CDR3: CASSVDPTGGNTIYF
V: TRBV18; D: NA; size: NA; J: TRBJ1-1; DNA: TGTGCCAGCAACGGGAGGACTGAAGCTTTCTTT; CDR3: CASNGRTEAFF
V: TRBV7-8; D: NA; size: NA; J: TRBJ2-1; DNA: TGTGCCAGCAGCTTCTCAGGGCTCGCTGGTGGACAGAATGAGCAGTTCTTC; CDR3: CASSFSGLAGGQNEQFF
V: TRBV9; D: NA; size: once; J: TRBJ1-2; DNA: TGTGCCAGCAGCGCCAGGGGAGACTATGGCTACACCTTC; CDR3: CASSARGDYGYTF
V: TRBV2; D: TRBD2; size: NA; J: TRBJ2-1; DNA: TGTGCCAGCAGTGCTCTTAGGACTAGCGCAAACAATGAGCAGTTCTTC; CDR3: CASSALRTSANNEQFF
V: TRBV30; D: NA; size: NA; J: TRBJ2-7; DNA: TGTGCCTTGAAGACCCTGGGGAGGTACGAGCAGTACTTC; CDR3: CALKTLGRYEQYF
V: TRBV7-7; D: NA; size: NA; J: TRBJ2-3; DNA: TGTGCTAGCAGCCGCCGGGGAGCGAGCACAGATACGCAGTATTTT; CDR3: CASSRRGASTDTQYF
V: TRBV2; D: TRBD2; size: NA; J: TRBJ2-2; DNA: TGTGCCAGCAGGGGACTAGCGAGCACCGGGGAGCTGTTTTTT; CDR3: CASRGLASTGELFF
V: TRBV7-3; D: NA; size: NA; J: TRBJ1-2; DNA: TGTGCCAGCAGCTTAAGCGAGGGCTACACCTTC; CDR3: CASSLSEGYTF
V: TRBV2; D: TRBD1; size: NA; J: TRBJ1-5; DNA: TGTGCCACCCGGGTAGGGGGCGGCAATCAGCCCCAGCATTTT; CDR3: CATRVGGGNQPQHF
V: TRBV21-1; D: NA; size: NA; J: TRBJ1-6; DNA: TGTGCCAGCGAAAAGGACAGGGATTACGGTTCACCCCTCCACTTT; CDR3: CASEKDRDYGSPLHF
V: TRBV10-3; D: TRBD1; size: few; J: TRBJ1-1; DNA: TGTGCCATCAGTCAGGGGGGAAGCACTGAAGCTTTCTTT; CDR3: CAISQGGSTEAFF